Below, one T cell receptor beta chain is given with its context. Its antigen is unknown. Base qualities were left out, and no much larger clone turns up one base away. The data were obtained in a study of T cell changes during pregnancy in multiple sclerosis (dated by TCRdb to about 2019). Regarding the complete study: The study examined how the T cell repertoire changed over the course of pregnancy in women with multiple sclerosis.

The method behind the library was the immunoSEQ multiplex PCR assay. This is the immuneACCESS table as TCRdb keeps it, with only in-frame sequences that have V and J called. A part of the clones is gone; compared with another copy, unresolved V genes explain less than half, and the rest is unexplained. The table for this sample lists some 80,000 clones; approximately 92% of them were counted only once. Approximately 1% of the sample goes to the ten largest clones. Ends trimmed: V by 1 base, J by 4 bases; bases unmatched to a gene: 7. The germline V gene specifies MGHRA as CDR1 and YSYEKL as CDR2. Spanning cysteine to phenylalanine, the CDR3 consists of 16 amino acids. The retained sequence is limited to the CDR3, 48 bases, with the frame set at the first base.

The input for sequencing was peripheral blood, taken in the first trimester of pregnancy. The chain uses TRBV4-1 and TRBJ2-7, with 10 bases aligning to TRBD1. This clonotype was sampled from a female donor with multiple sclerosis, enrolled in a pregnancy study. In nucleotide form, the sequence is TGCGCCAGCAGCCAAGTTCCAGGACAGGGGGGATACGAGCAGTACTTC. Its protein product is CASSQVPGQGGYEQYF.